This TCR beta chain was documented in a study of blood T cell repertoires in COVID-19. V was cut by 2 bases and J by 8 bases, with 12 bases left in between. Germline V CDR1 and CDR2: MGHRA, YSYEKL. CDR3 length equals 14 residues. The protocol was immunoSEQ multiplex PCR, while the TCRdb copy is restricted to in-frame clones and leaves out a portion. The sample has fewer than 300,000 clones; around 89% are singletons. Adults between roughly 18 and 89 years of age took part from about 24 US areas. The specimen was PBMCs or T cells enriched from blood (not recorded which). The chain carries TRBV4-1 and TRBJ1-4; D not certain. The clonotype was recovered from a man between 40 and 49 years old who had recovered from COVID-19. CDR3 sequence (DNA): TGCGCCAGCAGCCAAACTGAGGGCGGGGAAAAACTGTTTTTT. Encoded protein: CASSQTEGGEKLFF.